The 30 T cell receptor beta chains given below trace back to one sample, sequenced in a study of Graves' ophthalmopathy and Graves' hyperthyroidism. RNA transcripts served as template for amplifying TCR beta CDR3 sequences. RT-PCR was first run with HTBI primers, then multiplex PCR in a second round. Each CDR3 protein is one row after TCRdb ran MiXCR on the multiplex PCR reads. The repertoire holds around 600,000 distinct CDR3 sequences, over 40% seen once, with over 2.5% in the top ten. The sequencing sample was made of peripheral blood. All receptors come from an adult man with Graves' ophthalmopathy.

Written as DNA, the CDR3 is TGCGCCAGCAGCCCGACAGGGGAACGTATGGGCTACACCTTC. Its translation: CASSPTGERMGYTF. The chain has TRBV5-1 and TRBJ1-2, with TRBD1 matching 8 bases. The CDR3 loop spans 14 amino acids. Germline-derived CDR1 and CDR2 are SGHRS and YFSETQ. V trimming: 4 bases; J trimming: 8 bases; junction bases outside the gene matches: 10. The entire variable domain, with the rest obtained from reference TRBV5-1 and TRBJ1-2, is as follows: KAGVTQTPRYLIKTRGQQVTLSCSPISGHRSVSWYQQTPGQGLQFLFEYFSETQRNKGNFPGRFSGRQFSNSRSEMNVSTLELGDSALYLCASSPTGERMGYTFGSGTRLTVV.

Points on this clonotype: A much larger clone differs by one base, so this may be a read error. The chain uses TRBV12-3 or TRBV12-4 and TRBJ1-5; possibly TRBD1 for D (6 bases). This CDR3 has 14 residues. V was cut by 7 bases and J by 7 bases, with 17 bases left in between. The CDR3 sequence: CASTRRRGGQPQHF. As DNA, the CDR3 is TGTGCCAGCACCCGACGGCGGGGGGGCCAGCCCCAGCATTTT.

The chain's CDR3 is CASSLSLGRDINQPQHF. CDR3 nucleotide sequence: TGTGCCAGCAGCCTCTCTTTAGGCAGAGACATCAATCAGCCCCAGCATTTT. V is TRBV7-8 and J is TRBJ1-5, with D uncertain. CDR3 size: 17 residues. Trimming removed 5 bases at V and 3 bases at J, with 20 bases between. Germline CDR1 SGHVS, CDR2 FQNEAQ.

This clonotype was recorded at least ten times. The rearrangement joins TRBV24-1 to TRBJ2-7; D is possibly TRBD1 (5 bases). Germline values: CDR1 KGHDR, CDR2 SFDVKD. The V gene lost 0 bases and the J gene lost 0 bases, with 11 bases spanning the gap. This CDR3 region has 16 residues. The chain's CDR3 is CATSDLLDTYSYEQYF. The CDR3 DNA is TGTGCCACCAGTGATTTGCTGGACACCTACTCCTACGAGCAGTACTTC.

This clonotype has only a few counts. This rearrangement joins TRBV5-1 to TRBJ2-7; D is possibly TRBD1 (6 bases). V was clipped by 3 bases and J by 5 bases, with 18 bases between them. The CDR3 consists of 15 residues. Germline V gene data show CDR1 as SGHRS and CDR2 as YFSETQ. The CDR3 loop is CASSSIGQGSNEQYF. CDR3 nucleotide sequence: TGCGCCAGCAGCTCTATAGGGCAGGGGAGCAACGAGCAGTACTTC.

This clonotype has a count of ten or more. V is TRBV2 and J is TRBJ1-3; D ambiguous. V was pared by 1 base and J by 0 bases, with 7 bases between. Per germline, CDR1 SNHLY and CDR2 FYNNEI. The CDR3 covers 15 residues. CDR3 DNA: TGTGCCAGCAGTGAAGGCCTACTCTCTGGAAACACCATATATTTT. It specifies CASSEGLLSGNTIYF. Complete variable domain (other parts from reference TRBV2 and TRBJ1-3): EPEVTQTPSHQVTQMGQEVILRCVPISNHLYFYWYRQILGQKVEFLVSFYNNEISEKSEIFDDQFSVERPDGSNFTLKIRSTKLEDSAMYFCASSEGLLSGNTIYFGEGSWLTVV.

Many counts were recorded for this clonotype. The chain links TRBV24-1 to TRBJ2-2; D is unresolved. This CDR3 comprises 12 residues. Trimming cost V 7 bases and J 5 bases, with 7 bases left between them. Germline CDR1 reads KGHDR; CDR2 reads SFDVKD. In DNA form, the CDR3 reads TGTGCCACCAGGGGCTGGACCGGGGAGCTGTTTTTT. Protein: CATRGWTGELFF.

This clonotype was observed many times. The V gene is TRBV5-8, the J gene TRBJ2-6; 7 nucleotides agree with TRBD2. Germline-derived CDR1 and CDR2 are SGHTS and YDEGEE. The J segment lost 1 base and the V segment lost 1 base, leaving 2 bases of the junction unmatched. The CDR3 runs to 16 residues. CDR3 residues: CASSLSSGSGANVLTF. As DNA, the CDR3 is TGTGCCAGCAGCTTGTCTAGCGGATCTGGGGCCAACGTCCTGACTTTC.

This clonotype has at least ten counts. The V call is TRBV5-8, the J call TRBJ2-5, with TRBD2 matching 11 bases. CDR1 and CDR2 (germline): SGHTS, YDEGEE. The V and J ends lost 3 bases and 4 bases, in that order; junction bases with no gene match: 8. The CDR3 is 16 amino acids. The CDR3 nucleotides read TGTGCCAGCAGCTCGTTAGCGGGAGGGCCGAGAGAGACCCAGTACTTC. Encoded protein: CASSSLAGGPRETQYF.

The gene calls are TRBV25-1 and TRBJ1-1; D is perhaps TRBD1 (5 bases). V lost 9 bases and J lost 2, with 16 bases in between. This CDR3 spans 14 amino acids. Looked up from germline, CDR1 is MGHDK and CDR2 is SYGVNS. The CDR3: CASSIAGVNTEAFF. The CDR3 DNA reads as TGTGCCAGTAGTATAGCGGGGGTTAACACTGAAGCTTTCTTT.

The genes are TRBV29-1 and TRBJ1-1; unclear D gene. The CDR3 spans 12 residues. V lost 4 bases, J lost 1 base, and 7 bases lay in between. CDR1 SQVTM and CDR2 ANQGSEA come from the germline V gene. The CDR3 coding sequence is TGCAGCGTTGTAACGGGGAACACTGAAGCTTTCTTT. This encodes CSVVTGNTEAFF.

The chain recombines TRBV2 with TRBJ1-5; 8 nucleotides line up with TRBD1. CDR3 length: 16 amino acids. Trimming took 6 bases from V and 2 from J; bases not matched to a gene: 9. Germline CDR1 reads SNHLY; CDR2 reads FYNNEI. The chain's CDR3 is CASSLALTGGNQPQHF. The CDR3 DNA reads as TGTGCCAGCAGCTTAGCCTTGACAGGGGGCAATCAGCCCCAGCATTTT.

This clonotype was seen repeatedly, ten times or more. The V call is TRBV10-3, the J call TRBJ2-2, with a weak D call TRBD2 (6 bases). The germline V gene encodes CDR1 ENHRY and CDR2 SYGVKD. The V and J ends lost 7 bases and 2 bases respectively, with 11 bases between them. The CDR3 has 14 residues. CDR3: CAIKGTSNTGELFF. The CDR3 DNA sequence: TGTGCCATCAAAGGGACTTCCAACACCGGGGAGCTGTTTTTT.

The V and J genes are TRBV10-1 and TRBJ2-5; weak D call: TRBD2 (7 bases). Trimming left V 7 bases short and J 11 bases short, with 23 bases between. Germline assignment: CDR1 WNHNN and CDR2 SYGVQD (reference sequence). The length of the CDR3 is 14 residues. The CDR3 DNA sequence: TGCGCCAGCACTCATAAGGGGGGGCGAGGAGAGCAGTACTTC. Residues: CASTHKGGRGEQYF.

This clonotype was recorded at least ten times. The rearrangement uses TRBV15 and TRBJ1-4; TRBD1 aligns across 7 bases. Trimming took 5 bases from V and 5 from J; bases not matched to a gene: 8. In germline, CDR1 is LNHNV, CDR2 YYDKDF (reference sequence). The CDR3 runs 15 residues. CDR3 protein: CATSPEGGQNEKLFF. Here the CDR3 DNA reads TGTGCCACCAGCCCCGAAGGGGGCCAGAATGAAAAACTGTTTTTT.

The chain links TRBV7-9 to TRBJ1-5, with D perhaps matching TRBD1 (6 bases). Trimming shortened V by 5 bases and J by 9 bases, and 20 bases separated the two germline ends. Germline V CDR1 and CDR2: SEHNR, FQNEAQ (reference sequence). The CDR3 has 15 residues. CDR3 nucleotides: TGTGCCAGCAGCCCCACCGGGACGGGGGCAGCGCCCCAGCATTTT. Amino acids: CASSPTGTGAAPQHF.

V usage is TRBV7-8 and J usage is TRBJ1-5, with D perhaps matching TRBD1 (6 bases). The length of the CDR3 is 14 residues. Per germline, CDR1 SGHVS and CDR2 FQNEAQ. Trimming stripped 6 bases from V and 7 bases from J, with 16 bases between. The CDR3 DNA reads TGTGCCAGCAGTTACGGGGGCCCCAGGCAGCCCCAGCATTTT. Translating gives CASSYGGPRQPQHF.

This clonotype was seen at least ten times. This chain connects TRBV19 to TRBJ1-3; D perhaps matches TRBD1 (5 bases). Trimming took off 5 bases at V and 2 bases at J, with 19 bases between the two ends. In germline, CDR1 is LNHDA, CDR2 SQIVND (reference sequence). The CDR3 spans 17 residues. The CDR3 sequence is CASSWGLLNAPGNTIYF. CDR3 bases: TGTGCCAGTAGTTGGGGACTGCTGAATGCCCCTGGAAACACCATATATTTT. The variable domain in full, with the rest retrieved from reference TRBV19 and TRBJ1-3, is DGGITQSPKYLFRKEGQNVTLSCEQNLNHDAMYWYRQDPGQGLRLIYYSQIVNDFQKGDIAEGYSVSREKKESFPLTVTSAQKNPTAFYLCASSWGLLNAPGNTIYFGEGSWLTVV.

This clonotype has a handful of counts. This chain links TRBV7-8 with TRBJ2-5; D is possibly TRBD2 (6 bases). V gave up 6 bases and J gave up 5 bases, with 19 bases separating them. The CDR3 has 15 residues. Germline V gene data show CDR1 as SGHVS and CDR2 as FQNEAQ. Written as DNA, the CDR3 is TGTGCCAGCAGTTACTACGACAGCCGGGGGGAGACCCAGTACTTC. Translating gives CASSYYDSRGETQYF.

The chain carries TRBV30 and TRBJ1-4; D remains unclear. The CDR3 length is 15 residues. Germline V gives CDR1 GTSNPN, CDR2 SVGIG (reference sequence). Trimming cost V 0 bases and J 6 bases, with 14 bases left between them. The CDR3 region is CAWSVGGPPHEKLFF. The CDR3 DNA sequence: TGTGCCTGGAGTGTAGGTGGGCCGCCCCATGAAAAACTGTTTTTT. The full variable domain, with the rest looked up from reference TRBV30 and TRBJ1-4, is SQTIHQWPATLVQPVGSPLSLECTVEGTSNPNLYWYRQAAGRGLQLLFYSVGIGQISSEVPQNLSASRPQDRQFILSSKKLLLSDSGFYLCAWSVGGPPHEKLFFGSGTQLSVL.

There are many counts of this clonotype. The rearrangement links TRBV2 to TRBJ2-5; the match to TRBD2 covers 15 bases. V gave up 5 bases and J gave up 5 bases; unmatched junction bases: 9. Germline V gene sequence: CDR1 SNHLY, CDR2 FYNNEI. The CDR3 has 17 amino acids. This CDR3 is CASSSGTGLAGGETQYF. CDR3 bases: TGTGCCAGCAGTTCGGGGACCGGACTAGCGGGAGGGGAGACCCAGTACTTC.

This clonotype has at least ten counts. CDR3: CASSAGTRNTGELFF. CDR3 in DNA: TGTGCCAGCAGCGCCGGGACTCGTAACACCGGGGAGCTGTTTTTT. The V call is TRBV7-9, the J call TRBJ2-2, with D possibly TRBD2 on 6 matching bases. This CDR3 spans 15 amino acids. V was cut by 5 bases and J by 2 bases, with 12 bases left in between. Looked up from germline, CDR1 is SEHNR and CDR2 is FQNEAQ (reference sequence).

This clonotype was seen repeatedly, ten times or more. This rearrangement joins TRBV12-3 or TRBV12-4 to TRBJ2-7, with a tentative D call TRBD1 (6 bases). This CDR3 is 16 amino acids long. The V end was cut by 1 base, the J end by 2 bases, with 15 bases between. CDR3 DNA sequence: TGTGCCAGCAGTTTAGATGGGGGCAGGGACGCCTACGAGCAGTACTTC. This sequence encodes CASSLDGGRDAYEQYF.

V and J are TRBV10-3 and TRBJ1-1; D ambiguous. Germline values: CDR1 ENHRY, CDR2 SYGVKD. V gave up 7 bases and J gave up 4 bases, with 7 bases separating them. This CDR3 has 11 amino acids. CDR3 sequence: CAIKDLTEAFF. In DNA, the CDR3 is TGTGCCATCAAGGACCTCACTGAAGCTTTCTTT.

The chain uses TRBV25-1 and TRBJ1-5; 9 bases align to TRBD1. Germline-derived CDR1 and CDR2 are MGHDK and SYGVNS. The junction had 8 bases not matched to a gene; V was cut back by 8 bases and J by 0 bases. The CDR3 is 16 amino acids. The CDR3 DNA follows: TGTGCCAGCGCCGGGACAGGGTTTAATAGCAATCAGCCCCAGCATTTT. It is translated as CASAGTGFNSNQPQHF.

This clonotype was picked up a small number of times. The V and J genes are TRBV12-3 or TRBV12-4 and TRBJ1-6, with a possible D match to TRBD1 (5 bases). The CDR3 covers 14 residues. For the CDR3, the DNA is TGTGCTAGTGGTTTGGACCACTCGGGGGGACCCCTCCACTTT. It specifies CASGLDHSGGPLHF.

In this sample, this clonotype turned up many times. J is TRBJ1-6 and V is TRBV3-1, with a weak D call TRBD1 (5 bases). Between the trimmed V and J ends, which lost 5 bases and 9 bases, there was a span of 14 bases. The CDR3 covers 14 residues. CDR1 is LGHDT, CDR2 YNNKEL, per germline (reference sequence). CDR3 DNA: TGTGCCAGCAGCGACGCCCCCGGGGGTTCACCCCTCCACTTT. It codes for CASSDAPGGSPLHF. Based on the CDR3 plus reference TRBV3-1 and TRBJ1-6, the full variable domain is DTAVSQTPKYLVTQMGNDKSIKCEQNLGHDTMYWYKQDSKKFLKIMFSYNNKELIINETVPNRFSPKSPDKAHLNLHINSLELGDSAVYFCASSDAPGGSPLHFGNGTRLTVT.

The genes are TRBV7-8 and TRBJ2-2; either TRBD1 or TRBD2 may supply D (7 bases each). V lost 6 bases to trimming and J lost 6 bases, with 17 bases between them. Germline CDR1 reads SGHVS; CDR2 reads FQNEAQ. The CDR3 has 15 amino acids. The CDR3 sequence: CASSDREGIPGELFF. Written as DNA, the CDR3 is TGTGCCAGCAGTGACAGGGAGGGAATCCCCGGGGAGCTGTTTTTT.

The J gene is TRBJ2-7, the V gene TRBV20-1; 10 bases match TRBD1. Trimming took 5 bases from V and 4 from J; bases not matched to a gene: 8. This CDR3 has 14 amino acids. Germline CDR1 reads DFQATT; CDR2 reads SNEGSKA (reference sequence). The CDR3 loop reads CSAERPGQGYEQYF. CDR3 DNA sequence: TGCAGTGCTGAGCGACCGGGACAGGGGTACGAGCAGTACTTC.

V gene TRBV11-1 combines with J gene TRBJ2-3; 8 bases are shared with TRBD2. J gave up 3 bases and V 7 bases, and 18 bases lay outside the gene matches. This CDR3 comprises 18 residues. Germline CDR1 and CDR2: SGHAT and FQDESV (reference sequence). CDR3 sequence: CASTLVLGRVQETDTQYF. DNA of the CDR3: TGTGCCAGCACCCTCGTCCTCGGGAGGGTTCAGGAGACAGATACGCAGTATTTT.